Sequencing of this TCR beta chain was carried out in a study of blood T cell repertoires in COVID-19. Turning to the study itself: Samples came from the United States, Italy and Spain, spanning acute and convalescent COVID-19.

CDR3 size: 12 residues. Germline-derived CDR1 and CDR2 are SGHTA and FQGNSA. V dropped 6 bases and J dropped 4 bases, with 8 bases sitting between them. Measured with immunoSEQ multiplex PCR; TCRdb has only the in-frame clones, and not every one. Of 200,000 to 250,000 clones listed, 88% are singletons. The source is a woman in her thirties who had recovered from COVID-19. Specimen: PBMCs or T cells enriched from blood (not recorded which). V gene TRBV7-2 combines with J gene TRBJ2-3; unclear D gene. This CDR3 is CASRRTADTQYF. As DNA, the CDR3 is TGTGCCAGCAGAAGAACGGCAGATACGCAGTATTTT.